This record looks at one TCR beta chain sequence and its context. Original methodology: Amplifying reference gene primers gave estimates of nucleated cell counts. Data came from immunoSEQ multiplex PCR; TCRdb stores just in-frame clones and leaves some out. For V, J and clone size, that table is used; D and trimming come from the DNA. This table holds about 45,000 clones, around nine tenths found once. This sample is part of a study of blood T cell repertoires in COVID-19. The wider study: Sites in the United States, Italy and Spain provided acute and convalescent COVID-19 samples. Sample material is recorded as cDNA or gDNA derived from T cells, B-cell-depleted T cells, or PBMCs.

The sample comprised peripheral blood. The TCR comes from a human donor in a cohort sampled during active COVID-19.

The CDR3 nucleotides read TGTGCCTGGATGTCCCAGGGAGGTAAGGGGTACTTC. Protein product: CAWMSQGGKGYF. This chain connects TRBV30 to TRBJ2-7, with D perhaps TRBD2 (6 bases). This CDR3 spans 12 amino acids. V gave up 4 bases and J gave up 12 bases, with 19 bases separating them. Germline V gene sequence: CDR1 GTSNPN, CDR2 SVGIG (reference sequence).